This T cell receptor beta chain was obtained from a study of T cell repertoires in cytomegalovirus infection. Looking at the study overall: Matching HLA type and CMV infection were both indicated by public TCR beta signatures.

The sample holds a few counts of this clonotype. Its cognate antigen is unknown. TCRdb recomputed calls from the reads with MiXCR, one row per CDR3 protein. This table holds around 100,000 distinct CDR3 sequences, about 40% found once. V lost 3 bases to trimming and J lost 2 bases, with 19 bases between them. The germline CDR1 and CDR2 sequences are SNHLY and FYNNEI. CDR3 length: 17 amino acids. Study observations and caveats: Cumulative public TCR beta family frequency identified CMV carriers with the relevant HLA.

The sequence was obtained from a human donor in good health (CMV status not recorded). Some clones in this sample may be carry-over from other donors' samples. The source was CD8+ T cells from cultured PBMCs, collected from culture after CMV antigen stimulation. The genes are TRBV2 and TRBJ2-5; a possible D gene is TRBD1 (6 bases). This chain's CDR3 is CASSDPAPGQGQETQYF. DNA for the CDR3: TGTGCCAGCAGTGATCCGGCCCCGGGACAAGGGCAAGAGACCCAGTACTTC.